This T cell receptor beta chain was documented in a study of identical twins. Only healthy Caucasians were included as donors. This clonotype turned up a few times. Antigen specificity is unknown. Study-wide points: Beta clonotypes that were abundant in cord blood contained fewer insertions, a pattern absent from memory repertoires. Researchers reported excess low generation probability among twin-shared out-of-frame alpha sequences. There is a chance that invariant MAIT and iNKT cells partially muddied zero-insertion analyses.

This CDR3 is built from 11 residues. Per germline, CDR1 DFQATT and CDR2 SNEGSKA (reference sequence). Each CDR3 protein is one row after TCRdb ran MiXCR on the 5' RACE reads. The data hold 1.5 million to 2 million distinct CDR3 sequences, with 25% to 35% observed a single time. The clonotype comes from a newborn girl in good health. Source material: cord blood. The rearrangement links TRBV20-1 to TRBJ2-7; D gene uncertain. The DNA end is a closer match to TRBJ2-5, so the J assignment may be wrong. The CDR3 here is CSADLKETQYF. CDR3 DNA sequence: TGCAGTGCCGACTTGAAAGAGACCCAGTACTTC.